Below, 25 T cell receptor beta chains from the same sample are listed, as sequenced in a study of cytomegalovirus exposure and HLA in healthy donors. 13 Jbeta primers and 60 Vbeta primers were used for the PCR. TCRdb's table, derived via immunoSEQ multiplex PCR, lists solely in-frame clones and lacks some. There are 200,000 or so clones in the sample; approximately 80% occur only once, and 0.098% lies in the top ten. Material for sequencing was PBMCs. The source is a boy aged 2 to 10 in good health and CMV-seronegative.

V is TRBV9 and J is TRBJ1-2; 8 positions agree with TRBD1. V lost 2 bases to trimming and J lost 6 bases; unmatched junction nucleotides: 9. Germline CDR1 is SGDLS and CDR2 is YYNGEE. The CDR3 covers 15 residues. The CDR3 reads CASSVGGTGTHGYTF. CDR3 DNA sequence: TGTGCCAGCAGCGTCGGAGGGACAGGAACTCATGGCTACACCTTC.

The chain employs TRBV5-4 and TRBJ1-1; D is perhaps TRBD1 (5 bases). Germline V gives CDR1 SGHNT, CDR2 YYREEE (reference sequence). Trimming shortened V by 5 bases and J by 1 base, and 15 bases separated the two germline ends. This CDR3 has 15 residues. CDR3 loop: CASRAGPQGNTEAFF. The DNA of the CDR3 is TGTGCCAGCAGAGCAGGGCCGCAGGGGAACACTGAAGCTTTCTTT.

The CDR3 nucleotides are TGTGCCAGCAGCTTACGGAGGACGAACACTGAAGCTTTCTTT. It codes for CASSLRRTNTEAFF. The chain couples TRBV7-8 to TRBJ1-1; unclear D gene. The CDR3 is made up of 14 amino acids. V was shortened by 2 bases and J by 1 base, with 8 bases between the two germline ends. Germline V gene sequence: CDR1 SGHVS, CDR2 FQNEAQ.

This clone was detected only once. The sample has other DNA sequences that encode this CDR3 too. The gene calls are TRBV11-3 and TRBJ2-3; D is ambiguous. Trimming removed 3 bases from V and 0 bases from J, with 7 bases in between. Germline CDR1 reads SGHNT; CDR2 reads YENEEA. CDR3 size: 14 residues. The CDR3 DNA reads TGTGCCAGCAGCTTGGGCAGGAGCACAGATACGCAGTATTTT. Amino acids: CASSLGRSTDTQYF.

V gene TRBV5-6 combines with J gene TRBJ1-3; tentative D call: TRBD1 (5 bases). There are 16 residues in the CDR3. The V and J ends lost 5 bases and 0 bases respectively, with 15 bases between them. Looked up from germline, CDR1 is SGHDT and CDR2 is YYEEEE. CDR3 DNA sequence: TGTGCCAGCAGTTCGCTGACAGCCTACTCTGGAAACACCATATATTTT. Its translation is CASSSLTAYSGNTIYF.

CDR3 sequence (DNA): TGTGCCAGCAGGACAGCTCCTAACTATGGCTACACCTTC. As protein: CASRTAPNYGYTF. The V and J genes are TRBV2 and TRBJ1-2, with D perhaps TRBD1 (5 bases). Germline V CDR1 and CDR2: SNHLY, FYNNEI. CDR3 length: 13 residues. V gave up 6 bases and J gave up 0 bases, with 8 bases separating them.

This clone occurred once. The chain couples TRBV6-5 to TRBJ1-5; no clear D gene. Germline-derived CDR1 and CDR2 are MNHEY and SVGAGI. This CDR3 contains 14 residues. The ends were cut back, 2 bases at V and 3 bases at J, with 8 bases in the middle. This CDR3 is CASSYRGLNQPQHF. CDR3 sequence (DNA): TGTGCCAGCAGTTACCGCGGTCTCAATCAGCCCCAGCATTTT.

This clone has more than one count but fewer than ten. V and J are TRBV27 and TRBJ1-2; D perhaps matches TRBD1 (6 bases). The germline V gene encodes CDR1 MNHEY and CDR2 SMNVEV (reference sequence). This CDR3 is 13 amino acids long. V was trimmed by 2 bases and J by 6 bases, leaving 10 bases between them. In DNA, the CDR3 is TGTGCCAGCAGTTTACAACAGGGTCATGGCTACACCTTC. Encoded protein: CASSLQQGHGYTF.

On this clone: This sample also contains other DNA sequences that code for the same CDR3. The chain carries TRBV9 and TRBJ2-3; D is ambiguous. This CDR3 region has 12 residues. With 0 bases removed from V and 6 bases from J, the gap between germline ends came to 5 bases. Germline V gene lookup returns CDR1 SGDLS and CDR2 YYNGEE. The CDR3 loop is CASSVERDTQYF. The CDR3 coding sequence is TGTGCCAGCAGCGTAGAGAGGGATACGCAGTATTTT. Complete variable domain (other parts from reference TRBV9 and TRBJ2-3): DSGVTQTPKHLITATGQRVTLRCSPRSGDLSVYWYQQSLDQGLQFLIQYYNGEERAKGNILERFSAQQFPDLHSELNLSSLELGDSALYFCASSVERDTQYFGPGTRLTVL.

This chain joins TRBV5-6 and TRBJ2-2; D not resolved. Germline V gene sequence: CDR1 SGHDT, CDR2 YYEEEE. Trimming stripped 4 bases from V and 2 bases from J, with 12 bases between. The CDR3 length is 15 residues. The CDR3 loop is CASSANFVNTGELFF. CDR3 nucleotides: TGTGCCAGCAGCGCCAACTTTGTCAACACCGGGGAGCTGTTTTTT.

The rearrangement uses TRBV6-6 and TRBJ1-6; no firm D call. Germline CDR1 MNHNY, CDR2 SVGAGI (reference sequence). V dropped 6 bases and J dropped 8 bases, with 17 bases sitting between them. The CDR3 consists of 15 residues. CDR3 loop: CASRIPTRQDSPLHF. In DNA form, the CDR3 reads TGTGCCAGCAGAATCCCGACGAGGCAAGATTCACCCCTCCACTTT.

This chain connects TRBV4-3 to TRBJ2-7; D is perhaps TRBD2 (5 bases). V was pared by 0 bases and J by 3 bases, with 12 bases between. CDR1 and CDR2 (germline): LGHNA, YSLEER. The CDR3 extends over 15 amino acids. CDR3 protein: CASSQDSRGIYEQYF. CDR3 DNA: TGCGCCAGCAGCCAAGATAGTCGGGGTATCTACGAGCAGTACTTC.

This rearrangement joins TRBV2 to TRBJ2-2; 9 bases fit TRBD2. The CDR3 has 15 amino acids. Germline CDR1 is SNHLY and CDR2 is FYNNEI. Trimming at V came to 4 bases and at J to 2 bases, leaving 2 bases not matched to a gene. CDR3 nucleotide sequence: TGTGCCAGCAGTGGAGCGGGGGGTAACACCGGGGAGCTGTTTTTT. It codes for CASSGAGGNTGELFF. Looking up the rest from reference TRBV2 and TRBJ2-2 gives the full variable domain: EPEVTQTPSHQVTQMGQEVILRCVPISNHLYFYWYRQILGQKVEFLVSFYNNEISEKSEIFDDQFSVERPDGSNFTLKIRSTKLEDSAMYFCASSGAGGNTGELFFGEGSRLTVL.

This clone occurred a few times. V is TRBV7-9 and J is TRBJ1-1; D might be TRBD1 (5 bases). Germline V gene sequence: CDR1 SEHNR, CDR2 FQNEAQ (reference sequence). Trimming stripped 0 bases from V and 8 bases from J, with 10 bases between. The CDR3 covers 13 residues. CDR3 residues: CASSLAASGEAFF. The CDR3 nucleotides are TGTGCCAGCAGCTTAGCGGCGTCAGGGGAAGCTTTCTTT.

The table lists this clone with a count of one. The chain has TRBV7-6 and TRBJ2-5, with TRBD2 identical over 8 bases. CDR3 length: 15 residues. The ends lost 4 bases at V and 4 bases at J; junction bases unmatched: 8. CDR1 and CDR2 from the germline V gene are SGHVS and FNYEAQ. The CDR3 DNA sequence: TGTGCCAGCAGCTCAGCGGGACTAGATGGAGAGACCCAGTACTTC. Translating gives CASSSAGLDGETQYF.

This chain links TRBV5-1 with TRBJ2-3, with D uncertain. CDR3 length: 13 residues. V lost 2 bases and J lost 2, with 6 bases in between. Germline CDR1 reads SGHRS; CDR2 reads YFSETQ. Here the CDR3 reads CASSFQITDTQYF. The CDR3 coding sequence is TGCGCCAGCAGCTTCCAGATCACAGATACGCAGTATTTT. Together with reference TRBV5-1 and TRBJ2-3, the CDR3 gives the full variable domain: KAGVTQTPRYLIKTRGQQVTLSCSPISGHRSVSWYQQTPGQGLQFLFEYFSETQRNKGNFPGRFSGRQFSNSRSEMNVSTLELGDSALYLCASSFQITDTQYFGPGTRLTVL.

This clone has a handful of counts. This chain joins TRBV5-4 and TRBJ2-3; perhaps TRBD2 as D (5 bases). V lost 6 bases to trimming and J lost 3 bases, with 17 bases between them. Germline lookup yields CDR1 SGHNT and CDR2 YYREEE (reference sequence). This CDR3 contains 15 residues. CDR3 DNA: TGTGCCAGCATGAAAGCGGTCCAAGAGACAGATACGCAGTATTTT. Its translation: CASMKAVQETDTQYF.

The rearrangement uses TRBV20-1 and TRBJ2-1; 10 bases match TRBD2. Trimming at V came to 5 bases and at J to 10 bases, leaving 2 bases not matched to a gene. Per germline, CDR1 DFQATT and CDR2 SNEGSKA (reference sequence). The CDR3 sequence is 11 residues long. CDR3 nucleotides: TGCAGTGCTTATAGCGGGGGGGAGCAGTTCTTC. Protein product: CSAYSGGEQFF.

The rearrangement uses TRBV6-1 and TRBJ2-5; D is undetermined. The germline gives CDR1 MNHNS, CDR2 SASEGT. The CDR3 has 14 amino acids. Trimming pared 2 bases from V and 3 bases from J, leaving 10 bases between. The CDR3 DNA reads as TGTGCCAGCAGTGAATGGGTAGGAGAAGAGACCCAGTACTTC. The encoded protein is CASSEWVGEETQYF.

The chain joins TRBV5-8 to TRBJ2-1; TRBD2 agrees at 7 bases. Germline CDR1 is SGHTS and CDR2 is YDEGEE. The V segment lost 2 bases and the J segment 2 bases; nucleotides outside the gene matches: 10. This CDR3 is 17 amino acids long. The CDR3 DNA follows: TGTGCCAGCAGCTTCCCCCTGGGTGCGGGGGCCTACAATGAGCAGTTCTTC. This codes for CASSFPLGAGAYNEQFF.

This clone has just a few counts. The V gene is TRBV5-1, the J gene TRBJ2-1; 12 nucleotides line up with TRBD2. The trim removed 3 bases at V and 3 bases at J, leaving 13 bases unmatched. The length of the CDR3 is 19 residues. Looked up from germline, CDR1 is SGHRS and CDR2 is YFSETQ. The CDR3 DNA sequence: TGCGCCAGCAGCTCCGGGGCTAGCGGGGGGGCCCGTTTCTACAATGAGCAGTTCTTC. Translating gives CASSSGASGGARFYNEQFF.

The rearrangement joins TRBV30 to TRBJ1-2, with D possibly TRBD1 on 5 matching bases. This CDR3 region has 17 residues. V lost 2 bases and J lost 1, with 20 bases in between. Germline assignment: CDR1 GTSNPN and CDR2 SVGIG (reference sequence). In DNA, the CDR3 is TGTGCCTGGAGTAAATGGAACTCGGCGGGACTTAACTATGGCTACACCTTC. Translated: CAWSKWNSAGLNYGYTF.

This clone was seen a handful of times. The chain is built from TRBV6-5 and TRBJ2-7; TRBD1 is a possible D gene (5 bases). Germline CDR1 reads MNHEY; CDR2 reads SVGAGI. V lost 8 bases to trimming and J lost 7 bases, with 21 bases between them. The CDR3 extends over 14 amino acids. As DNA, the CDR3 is TGTGCCAGCGGATGGACAACCACCCTTAGAGAGCAGTACTTC. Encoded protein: CASGWTTTLREQYF.

The CDR3 reads CASSSDSRGDSTYEQYF. The CDR3 DNA sequence: TGCGCCAGCAGCTCGGACTCCAGGGGCGACTCCACCTACGAGCAGTACTTC. The chain carries TRBV5-1 and TRBJ2-7; maybe TRBD1 (6 bases). V lost 3 bases, J lost 2 bases, and 21 bases lay in between. Germline-derived CDR1 and CDR2 are SGHRS and YFSETQ. The CDR3 length is 17 residues.

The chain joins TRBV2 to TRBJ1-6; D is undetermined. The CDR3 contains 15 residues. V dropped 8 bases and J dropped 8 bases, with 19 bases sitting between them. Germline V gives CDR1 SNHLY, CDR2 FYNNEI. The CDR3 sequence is CASGREGGSYSPLHF. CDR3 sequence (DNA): TGTGCCAGCGGACGGGAGGGAGGGTCATATTCACCCCTCCACTTT.